This TCR beta chain came from a study of T cells after yellow fever vaccination. Study details: In the case of low-cell-number fractions, SMART-Seq v4 Ultra Low Input was used for preparation.

UMIs and a universal primer site were added when TCR cDNA was made by 5'RACE template switching. TCRdb reprocessed the 5' RACE reads with MiXCR, giving one entry per CDR3 protein. The sample lists 150,000 to 200,000 distinct CDR3 sequences, 8% to 13% occurring once. The CDR3 is 15 amino acids. Germline CDR1 reads SNHLY; CDR2 reads FYNNEI. V lost 4 bases, J lost 6 bases, and 9 bases stayed unmatched. Study results and limitations: The CD4 and CD8 compartments had a small share of their clonotypes in common. Researchers report a weaker secondary response that nonetheless peaked faster, day 5 versus 15.

This clonotype was counted many times. Its specificity is unknown. This TCR was sampled from a man younger than 35 who received the YFV17D yellow fever vaccine. The V gene is TRBV2, the J gene TRBJ1-5, with 7 bases that match TRBD1. The material sequenced was CD8+ T cells sorted from PBMCs, taken 15 days after the yellow fever booster vaccination. DNA for the CDR3: TGTGCCAGCAGTGTGCAGGGGGACGCGGGTCAGCCCCAGCATTTT. Translating gives CASSVQGDAGQPQHF.